The clone carrying this T cell receptor beta chain came up once. Its cognate antigen is unknown. MiXCR, run by TCRdb on the reads, gives a single entry per CDR3 protein. The sample holds some 480,000 distinct CDR3 sequences, 30% to 40% seen once. The entry originates in a study of T cell repertoires in cytomegalovirus infection. As for the study in general: Matching HLA type, along with CMV infection, was indicated by public TCR beta signatures.

Whole-study results and caveats: HLA-C-restricted TCR beta clonotypes specific for CMV led the ex vivo response.

Sequencing used cultured PBMCs, obtained from culture after CMV antigen stimulation. This receptor was identified in a human donor in good health (CMV status not recorded). Some clones in this sample may be carry-over from other donors' samples.

CDR3 protein: CASSRHGEAFF. Here the CDR3 DNA reads TGTGCCAGCAGCCGACATGGAGAAGCTTTCTTT. The chain has TRBV7-2 and TRBJ1-1; D not certain. The CDR3 extends over 11 amino acids. The V end lost 5 bases, the J end lost 8 bases, and 9 bases lay between the germline ends. In germline, CDR1 is SGHTA, CDR2 FQGNSA.